Sequencing of this TCR beta chain was carried out in a study of shared clonotypes between healthy human individuals. Study-level information: Contributing individuals were two females and a few males aged 18 to 49. CD4 naive and memory got three plates each, CD8 naive two, CD8 memory one.

Sequencing used immunoSEQ multiplex PCR; TCRdb keeps in-frame clones, though not all of them. The data contain 1.5 million to 2.5 million clones, approximately 95% of them seen just once; the ten biggest clones take up 0.95% to 1.5%. This clone was observed a few times. What it binds is unknown. Study outcomes and limitations: The sharing of 5% to 6.5% of naive CD4 clonotypes was seen across a handful of donors.

J gave up 1 base and V 9 bases, and 6 bases lay outside the gene matches. The CDR3 consists of 14 residues. The germline V gene encodes CDR1 MGHRA and CDR2 YSYEKL. Selected positively for CCR7 and CD45RO-negative, naive CD8 cells excluded terminally differentiated effector memory CD45RA+ cells. The chain uses TRBV4-1 and TRBJ1-1; 9 bases align to TRBD1. Sequencing was done on a sample of naive CD8+ T cells sorted from blood. The receptor was derived from a young man in good health. CDR3: CASIPGQGNTEAFF. The CDR3 region has the DNA TGCGCCAGTATTCCGGGACAGGGGAACACTGAAGCTTTCTTT.